Sequencing of this TCR beta chain was carried out in a study of a mutant IDH1 vaccine in newly diagnosed glioma. Study summary: Treatment recipients were approximately 62% male and around 40% female, and their mean age was around 37 years. Patients were pretreated with radiotherapy, temozolomide, or both, mostly both.

As to this clone: Antigen: not known.

General study points: Across multiple MHC alleles, around 92% of patients had vaccine-induced responses.

The CDR3 loop spans 18 amino acids. Trimming left V 4 bases short and J 7 bases short, with 31 bases between. CDR1 is GTSNPN, CDR2 SVGIG, per germline (reference sequence). Profiled with immunoSEQ multiplex PCR; TCRdb holds only in-frame clones, not every one. The sample includes under 35,000 clones, around 85% of them seen just once. As to time point: baseline, week 1 (first vaccination visit). The treatment here: pre-vaccination baseline after standard-of-care therapy. Source: PBMCs, taken from a glioma patient treated with radiotherapy, temozolomide or both. This receptor was identified in a woman in her thirties or forties with glioma. The chain joins TRBV30 to TRBJ2-5; perhaps TRBD1 as D (6 bases). The CDR3 DNA reads as TGTGCCTGGAAATTAATCCGCAGGACAGAGGAAGCCCGGGGGACCCAGTACTTC. Protein sequence: CAWKLIRRTEEARGTQYF.